The sequence of this T cell receptor (beta chain) was determined in a study of response to subunit inactivated influenza vaccine listed by TCRdb under 2018. Context from the whole study: To follow how T cells responded to a trivalent subunit inactivated influenza vaccine, the researchers relied on deep quantitative profiling of the T cell receptor repertoire.

The CDR3 goes from the cysteine to the phenylalanine over 15 residues. Only CDR3 DNA is held: 45 bases, read in frame from base 1. The germline V gene encodes CDR1 MNHEY and CDR2 SVGAGI. V and J are trimmed by 5 bases and 7 bases, and the gene matches miss 9 bases of the junction. Libraries came from RT-PCR. Sequencing used an Illumina HiSeq 2500. TCRdb itself trimmed the public reads at Q25 with fastp, ran MiXCR and retained productive beta chains. One record per CDR3 amino acid sequence lists the most common genes and DNA. The sample records over 150,000 distinct CDR3 sequences, 13% to 15% of which are singletons. The ten largest account for about 28% of the sample. This clonotype came up a few times. Its antigen is unknown. Base qualities were left out, and no much larger clone turns up one base away. Broader findings and caveats from the paper: It was suggested by the authors that each seasonal influenza vaccination may recruit only a limited number of new T cells.

This TCR was recovered from a man in his fifties who received an inactivated influenza vaccine. Donor details come from another sample of the same person, matched by shared clones. Recombination joined TRBV6-5 with TRBJ2-3, with 10 bases in between that match TRBD2. Source: CD8+ T cells sorted from PBMCs, taken more than 4 days after vaccination. The CDR3 is CASSHLGLARNTQYF. The bases are TGTGCCAGCAGTCACCTGGGACTAGCGAGGAATACGCAGTATTTT.